One sample yielded the 9 T cell receptor beta chains listed below, sequenced in a study. The repertoire was sequenced with immunoSEQ multiplex PCR; TCRdb's copy has only in-frame clones and lacks some. Among about 68,000 clones listed, over 85% were seen once. The sequenced sample consisted of PBMCs. These receptors all come from a man aged 35 to 55 with rheumatoid arthritis.

The chain uses TRBV7-9 and TRBJ2-6, with 7 bases aligning to TRBD1. CDR1 is SEHNR and CDR2 is FQNEAQ in the germline V gene (reference sequence). The CDR3 spans 18 residues. J was trimmed by 2 bases and V by 0 bases; bases with no gene match: 7. CDR3 in DNA: TGTGCCAGCAGCTTAGCCGGGGACAGAAAGGCTGGGGCCAACGTCCTGACTTTC. Protein product: CASSLAGDRKAGANVLTF.

V usage is TRBV27 and J usage is TRBJ2-6; D unresolved. Trimming took off 5 bases at V and 0 bases at J, with 11 bases between the two ends. The CDR3 covers 16 residues. Per germline, CDR1 MNHEY and CDR2 SMNVEV (reference sequence). As DNA, the CDR3 is TGTGCCAGCAGTCCCCGGCAGAGCTCTGGGGCCAACGTCCTGACTTTC. Translating it yields CASSPRQSSGANVLTF.

V and J are TRBV5-1 and TRBJ2-1, with 9 bases lining up with TRBD2. The germline gives CDR1 SGHRS, CDR2 YFSETQ. This CDR3 contains 17 residues. V was pared by 1 base and J by 2 bases, with 7 bases of the junction left unmatched. The CDR3 spells CASSLLLGLAPYNEQFF. CDR3 nucleotides: TGCGCCAGCAGCTTGTTACTGGGACTAGCCCCCTACAATGAGCAGTTCTTC.

The chain has TRBV9 and TRBJ1-2; a possible D gene is TRBD1 (6 bases). V was shortened by 3 bases and J by 8 bases, with 11 bases between the two germline ends. Germline V lookup: CDR1 SGDLS, CDR2 YYNGEE. CDR3 length: 12 amino acids. The CDR3: CASSAGQWGYTF. CDR3 DNA sequence: TGTGCCAGCAGCGCAGGACAGTGGGGCTACACCTTC.

The genes are TRBV6-5 and TRBJ1-3; D is possibly TRBD1 (5 bases). The length of the CDR3 is 13 residues. Trimming shortened V by 8 bases and J by 3 bases, and 11 bases separated the two germline ends. Germline V lookup: CDR1 MNHEY, CDR2 SVGAGI. This CDR3 reads CASVSGGGNTIYF. DNA for the CDR3: TGTGCCAGCGTTTCGGGGGGTGGAAACACCATATATTTT.

The CDR3 loop reads CASPRGSTGELFF. The CDR3 nucleotides read TGTGCCAGCCCCAGGGGCAGCACCGGGGAGCTGTTTTTT. The rearrangement links TRBV18 to TRBJ2-2; TRBD1 might be the D (6 bases). Per germline, CDR1 KGHSH and CDR2 LQKENI. The CDR3 contains 13 residues. The ends were cut back, 8 bases at V and 4 bases at J, with 11 bases in the middle.

The CDR3 region is CSAMREGRYF. CDR3 sequence (DNA): TGCAGTGCGATGCGGGAGGGCCGTTACTTC. The chain is built from TRBV20-1 and TRBJ2-5, with 9 bases matching TRBD2. From germline, CDR1 is DFQATT and CDR2 SNEGSKA (reference sequence). This CDR3 region has 10 residues. V shed 6 bases and J 14 bases; nucleotides not matched to a gene: 7.

The V gene is TRBV19, the J gene TRBJ2-7; D gene ambiguous. Germline CDR1 and CDR2: LNHDA and SQIVND (reference sequence). V dropped 0 bases and J dropped 11 bases, with 14 bases sitting between them. The CDR3 spans 13 residues. CDR3 sequence (DNA): TGTGCCAGTAGTATAGATAATCAGTCCCCGGAGTACTTC. Protein product: CASSIDNQSPEYF.

This chain connects TRBV28 to TRBJ2-5, with D maybe TRBD2 (6 bases). Trimming removed 6 bases at V and 1 base at J, with 12 bases between. The CDR3 sequence is 14 residues long. Germline V gives CDR1 MDHEN, CDR2 SYDVKM. DNA for the CDR3: TGTGCCAGCAGCCTGGGGGGTGCCCAAGAGACCCAGTACTTC. Translating gives CASSLGGAQETQYF.